The source of this T cell receptor beta chain is a study of blood T cell repertoires in COVID-19. Sequencing was performed with immunoSEQ multiplex PCR; in TCRdb, only in-frame clones are kept and a portion is missing. The table has just over 90,000 clones, about three quarters seen once. The CDR3 contains 15 residues. Looked up from germline, CDR1 is MDHEN and CDR2 is SYDVKM. The ends were cut back, 2 bases at V and 4 bases at J, with 13 bases in the middle. Sequencing input: peripheral blood. The clonotype comes from a man between 65 and 80 years old with acute or convalescent COVID-19. This chain connects TRBV28 to TRBJ2-3; tentatively, D is TRBD1 (6 bases). This CDR3 reads CASSLGPGDADTQYF. The CDR3 DNA follows: TGTGCCAGCAGTTTAGGACCAGGGGACGCAGATACGCAGTATTTT.